This T cell receptor beta chain was sequenced in a study of blood T cell repertoires in COVID-19. At the level of the study: The samples span acute and convalescent COVID-19 from the United States, Italy and Spain. Sample material is recorded as cDNA or gDNA derived from T cells, B-cell-depleted T cells, or PBMCs.

Those who participated ranged in age from about 18 to 95 years and resided in roughly 26 US areas. Participants' reported clinical history set cohort assignment. Germline loops: CDR1 KGHSH, CDR2 LQKENI. V was trimmed by 2 bases and J by 0 bases, leaving 10 bases between them. The CDR3 loop spans 15 amino acids. Here immunoSEQ multiplex PCR was the method, and the copy in TCRdb shows in-frame clones only, minus some. The sample consists of roughly 220,000 clones, just under 85% of them appearing once. The rearrangement uses TRBV18 and TRBJ1-2; D is unresolved. This TCR was recovered from a woman between 40 and 50 years old with acute COVID-19. Specimen: PBMCs or T cells enriched from blood (not recorded which). The CDR3 nucleotides are TGTGCCAGCTCACCAATCACCCCTACTAACTATGGCTACACCTTC. It specifies CASSPITPTNYGYTF.